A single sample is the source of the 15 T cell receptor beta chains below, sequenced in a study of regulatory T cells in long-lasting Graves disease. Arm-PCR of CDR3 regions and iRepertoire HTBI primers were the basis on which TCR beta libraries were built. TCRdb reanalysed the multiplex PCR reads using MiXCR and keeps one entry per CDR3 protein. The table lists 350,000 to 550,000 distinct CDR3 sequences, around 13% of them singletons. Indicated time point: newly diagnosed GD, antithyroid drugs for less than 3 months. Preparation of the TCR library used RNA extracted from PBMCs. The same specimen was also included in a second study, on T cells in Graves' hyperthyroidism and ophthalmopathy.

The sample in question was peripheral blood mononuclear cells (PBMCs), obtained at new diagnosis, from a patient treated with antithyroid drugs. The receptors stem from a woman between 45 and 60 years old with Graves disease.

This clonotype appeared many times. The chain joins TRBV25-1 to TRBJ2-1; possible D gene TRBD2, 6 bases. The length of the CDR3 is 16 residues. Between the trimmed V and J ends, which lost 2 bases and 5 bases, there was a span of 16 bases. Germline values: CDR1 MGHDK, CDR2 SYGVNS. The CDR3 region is CASSETRLVRDNEQFF. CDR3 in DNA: TGTGCCAGCAGTGAAACGCGACTAGTTAGGGACAATGAGCAGTTCTTC.

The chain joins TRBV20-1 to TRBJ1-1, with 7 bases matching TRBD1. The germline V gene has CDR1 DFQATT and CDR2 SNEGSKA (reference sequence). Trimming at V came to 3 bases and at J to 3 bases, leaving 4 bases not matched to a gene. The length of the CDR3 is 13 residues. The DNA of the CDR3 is TGCAGTGCTAGTCGGCAGGGGGACACTGAAGCTTTCTTT. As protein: CSASRQGDTEAFF.

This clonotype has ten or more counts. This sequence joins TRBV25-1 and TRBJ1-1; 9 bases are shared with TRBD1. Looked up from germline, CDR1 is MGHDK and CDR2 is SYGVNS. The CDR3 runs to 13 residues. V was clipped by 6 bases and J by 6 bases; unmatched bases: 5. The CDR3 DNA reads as TGTGCCAGCAGCGGACAGGGGCCACCTGAAGCTTTCTTT. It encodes CASSGQGPPEAFF.

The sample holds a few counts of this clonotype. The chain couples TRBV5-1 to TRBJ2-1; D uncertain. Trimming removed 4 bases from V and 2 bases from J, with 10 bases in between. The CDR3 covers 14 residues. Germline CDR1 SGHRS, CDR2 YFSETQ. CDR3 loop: CASSSSSTYNEQFF. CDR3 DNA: TGCGCCAGCAGCAGTAGCAGTACCTACAATGAGCAGTTCTTC.

CDR3 sequence reads: CASSAQGRTDTQYF. CDR3 coding DNA: TGTGCCAGCAGTGCGCAAGGGAGAACAGATACGCAGTATTTT. The chain couples TRBV6-2 or TRBV6-3 to TRBJ2-3, with D possibly matching TRBD2 (5 bases). Between the trimmed V and J ends, which lost 5 bases and 3 bases, there was a span of 12 bases. CDR1 and CDR2 from the germline V gene are MNHEY and SVGEGT. This CDR3 spans 14 amino acids.

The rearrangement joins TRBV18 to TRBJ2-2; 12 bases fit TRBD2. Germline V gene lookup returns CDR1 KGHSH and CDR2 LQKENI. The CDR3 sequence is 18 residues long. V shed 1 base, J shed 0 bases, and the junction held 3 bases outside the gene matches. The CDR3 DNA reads TGTGCCAGCTCACCACGAAGACTAGCGGGAGCGAACACCGGGGAGCTGTTTTTT. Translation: CASSPRRLAGANTGELFF.

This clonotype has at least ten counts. CDR3: CASSTSWGHGYGYTF. CDR3 DNA sequence: TGTGCCAGCAGCACCAGCTGGGGCCATGGCTATGGCTACACCTTC. The chain recombines TRBV11-1 with TRBJ1-2; a possible D gene is TRBD1 (5 bases). Trimming took off 5 bases at V and 4 bases at J, with 17 bases between the two ends. Germline V gene lookup returns CDR1 SGHAT and CDR2 FQDESV (reference sequence). The CDR3 spans 15 residues.

CDR3 coding DNA: TGCGCCAGCAGCCCGGGACAGGGTTCCAACGAGCAGTACTTC. Residues: CASSPGQGSNEQYF. The V gene is TRBV4-1, the J gene TRBJ2-7; 9 positions agree with TRBD1. The CDR3 extends over 14 amino acids. V trimming: 4 bases; J trimming: 5 bases; junction bases outside the gene matches: 6. Per germline, CDR1 MGHRA and CDR2 YSYEKL.

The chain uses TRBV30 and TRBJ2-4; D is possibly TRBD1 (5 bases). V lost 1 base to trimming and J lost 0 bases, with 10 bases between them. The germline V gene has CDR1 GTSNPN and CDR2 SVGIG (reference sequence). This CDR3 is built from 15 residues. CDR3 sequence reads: CAWSGQILAKNIQYF. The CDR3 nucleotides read TGTGCCTGGAGTGGACAGATACTAGCCAAAAACATTCAGTACTTC.

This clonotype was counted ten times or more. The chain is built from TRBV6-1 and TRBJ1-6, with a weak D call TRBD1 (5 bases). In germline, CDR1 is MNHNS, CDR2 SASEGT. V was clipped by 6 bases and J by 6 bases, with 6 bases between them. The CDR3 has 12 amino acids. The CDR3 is CASSGANSPLHF. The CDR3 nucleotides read TGTGCCAGCAGCGGGGCTAATTCACCCCTCCACTTT.

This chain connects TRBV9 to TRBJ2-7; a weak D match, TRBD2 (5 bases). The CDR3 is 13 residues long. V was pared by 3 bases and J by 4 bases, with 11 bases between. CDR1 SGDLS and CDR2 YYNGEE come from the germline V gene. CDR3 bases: TGTGCCAGCAGCGCCGGGGAGAGTTACGAGCAGTACTTC. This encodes CASSAGESYEQYF. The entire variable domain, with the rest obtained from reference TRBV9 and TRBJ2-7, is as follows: DSGVTQTPKHLITATGQRVTLRCSPRSGDLSVYWYQQSLDQGLQFLIQYYNGEERAKGNILERFSAQQFPDLHSELNLSSLELGDSALYFCASSAGESYEQYFGPGTRLTVT.

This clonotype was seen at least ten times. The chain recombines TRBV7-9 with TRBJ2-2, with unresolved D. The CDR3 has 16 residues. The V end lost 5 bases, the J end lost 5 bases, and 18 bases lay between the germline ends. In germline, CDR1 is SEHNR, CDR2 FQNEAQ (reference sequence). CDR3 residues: CASSRLPKGKTGELFF. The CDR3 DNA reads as TGTGCCAGCAGCCGTTTGCCAAAAGGGAAAACCGGGGAGCTGTTTTTT.

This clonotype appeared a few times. This chain's CDR3 is CASSKTGSGANVLTF. In nucleotides, the CDR3 is TGTGCCAGCAGTAAGACAGGGAGCGGGGCCAACGTCCTGACTTTC. This chain links TRBV2 with TRBJ2-6, with TRBD1 identical over 7 bases. The CDR3 runs to 15 residues. V lost 5 bases, J lost 4 bases, and 5 bases stayed unmatched. Germline assignment: CDR1 SNHLY and CDR2 FYNNEI.

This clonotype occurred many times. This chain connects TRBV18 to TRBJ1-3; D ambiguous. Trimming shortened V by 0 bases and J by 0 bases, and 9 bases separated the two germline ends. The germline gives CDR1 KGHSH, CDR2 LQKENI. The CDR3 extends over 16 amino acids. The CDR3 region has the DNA TGTGCCAGCTCACCACCGGCGGGTCACTCTGGAAACACCATATATTTT. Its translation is CASSPPAGHSGNTIYF.

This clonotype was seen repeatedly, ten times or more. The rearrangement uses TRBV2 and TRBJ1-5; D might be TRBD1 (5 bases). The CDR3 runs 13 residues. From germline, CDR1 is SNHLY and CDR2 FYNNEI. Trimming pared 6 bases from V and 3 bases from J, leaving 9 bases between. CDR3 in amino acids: CASSRVDNQPQHF. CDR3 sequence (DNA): TGTGCCAGCAGCAGGGTTGACAATCAGCCCCAGCATTTT.